This T cell receptor beta chain is from a study of blood T cell repertoires in COVID-19. Study-wide background: The cDNA or gDNA used as material had been derived from T cells, B-cell-depleted T cells, or PBMCs.

Seattle cases were enrolled at active infection and followed longitudinally. Only in-frame clones appear in the TCRdb table, and some are missing; sequencing was by immunoSEQ multiplex PCR. Of about 420,000 clones listed, around 90% are singletons. CDR1 SGHAT and CDR2 FQNNGV come from the germline V gene. Trimming left V 6 bases short and J 6 bases short, with 20 bases between. CDR3 length equals 15 residues. This receptor was identified in a man younger than 35 with COVID-19, enrolled during active disease. Sequenced: peripheral blood. The chain has TRBV11-2 and TRBJ1-2, with D perhaps matching TRBD1 (5 bases). This CDR3 reads CASSINSGGGNGYTF. CDR3 coding DNA: TGTGCCAGCAGTATAAACTCGGGTGGGGGGAATGGCTACACCTTC.